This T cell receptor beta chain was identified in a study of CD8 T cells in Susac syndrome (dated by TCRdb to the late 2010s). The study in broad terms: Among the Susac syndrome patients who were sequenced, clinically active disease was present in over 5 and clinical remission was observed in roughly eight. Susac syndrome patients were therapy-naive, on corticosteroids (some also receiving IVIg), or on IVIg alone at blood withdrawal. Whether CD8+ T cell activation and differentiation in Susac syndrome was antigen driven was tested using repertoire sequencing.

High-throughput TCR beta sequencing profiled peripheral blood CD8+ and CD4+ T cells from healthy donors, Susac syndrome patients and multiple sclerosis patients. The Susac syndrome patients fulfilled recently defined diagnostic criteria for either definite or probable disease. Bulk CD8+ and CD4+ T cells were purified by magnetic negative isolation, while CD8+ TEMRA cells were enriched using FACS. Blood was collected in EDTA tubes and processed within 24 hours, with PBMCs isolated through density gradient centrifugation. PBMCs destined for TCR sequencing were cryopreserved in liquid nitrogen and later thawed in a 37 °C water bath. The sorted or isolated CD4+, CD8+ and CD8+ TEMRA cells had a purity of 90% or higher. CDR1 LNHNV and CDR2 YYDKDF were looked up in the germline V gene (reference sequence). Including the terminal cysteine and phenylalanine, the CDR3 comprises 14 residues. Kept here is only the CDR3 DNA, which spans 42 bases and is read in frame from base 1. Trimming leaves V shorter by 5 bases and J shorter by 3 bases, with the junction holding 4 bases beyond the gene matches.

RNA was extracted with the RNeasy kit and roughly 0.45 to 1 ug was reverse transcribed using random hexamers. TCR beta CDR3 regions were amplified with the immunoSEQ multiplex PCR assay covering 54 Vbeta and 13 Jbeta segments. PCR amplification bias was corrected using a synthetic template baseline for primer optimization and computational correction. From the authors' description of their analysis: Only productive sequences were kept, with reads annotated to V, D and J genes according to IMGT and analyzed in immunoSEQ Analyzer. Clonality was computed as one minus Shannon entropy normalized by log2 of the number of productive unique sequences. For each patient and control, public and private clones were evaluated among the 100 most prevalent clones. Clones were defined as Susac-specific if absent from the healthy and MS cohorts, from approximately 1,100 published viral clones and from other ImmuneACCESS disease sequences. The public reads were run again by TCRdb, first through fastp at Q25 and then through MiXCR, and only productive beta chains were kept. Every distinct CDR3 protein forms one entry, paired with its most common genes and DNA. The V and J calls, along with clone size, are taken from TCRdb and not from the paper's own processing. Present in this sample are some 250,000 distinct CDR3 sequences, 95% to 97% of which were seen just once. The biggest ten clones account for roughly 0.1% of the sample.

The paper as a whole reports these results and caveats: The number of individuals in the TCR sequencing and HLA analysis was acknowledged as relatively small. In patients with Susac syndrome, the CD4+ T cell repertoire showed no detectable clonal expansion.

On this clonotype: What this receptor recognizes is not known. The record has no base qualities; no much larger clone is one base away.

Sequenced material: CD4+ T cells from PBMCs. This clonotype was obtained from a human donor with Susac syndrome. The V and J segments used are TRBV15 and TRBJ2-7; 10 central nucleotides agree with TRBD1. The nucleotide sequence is TGTGCCACCAGCGTGGGACAGGGGTACTACGAGCAGTACTTC. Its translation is CATSVGQGYYEQYF.